The source of this TCR beta chain is a study of metastatic and nonmetastatic thyroid tumors. TCRdb re-clonotyped the PCR reads via MiXCR. Here the sample spans about 40,000 clones, approximately 13% being singletons. The entire patient cohort was treatment-naive prior to thyroid surgery. After removal of 4 bases from V and 4 bases from J, the junction contained 12 bases not matched to a gene. In germline, CDR1 is SGHNT, CDR2 YYREEE (reference sequence). This CDR3 is built from 17 residues. The sequence derives from a female donor with papillary thyroid cancer or a benign thyroid nodule (not recorded which). Some clones in this sample may be carry-over from other donors' samples. The rearrangement joins TRBV5-4 to TRBJ2-1, with 9 bases fitting TRBD2. Sequenced sample: blood. The CDR3 reads CASSLGNSGSVYNEQFF. The CDR3 bases are TGTGCCAGCAGCCTGGGGAATAGCGGGAGTGTGTACAATGAGCAGTTCTTC.